A selection of T cell receptor beta chains follows, all from one sample in a study of T-cell memory formation after mild COVID-19. TCRdb analysed the 5' RACE reads with MiXCR anew, one entry per CDR3 protein. The sample lists some 48,000 distinct CDR3 sequences, approximately 12% occurring once. Sequenced input: PBMCs or a T cell subset sorted from them (not recorded which). Receptors were obtained from a man between 18 and 29 years old who had mild COVID-19 (a few samples of this study predate the infection). Cell type and time point are not known. CDR3s include the opening cysteine and the closing phenylalanine or tryptophan. The D gene is left open where the match is weak. Size is stated for part of the rows, as once, few or many counts, or as a class when the clone is expanded.

>.|14|TRBV20-1|TRBJ2-3|.
TGCAGTGCCGGACCCCAATTACTAGTCATTACGCAGTATTTT
CSAGPQLLVITQYF
>few|13|TRBV5-1|TRBJ2-3|.
TGCGCCAGCAGCCGGAACTCCCCAGATACGCAGTATTTT
CASSRNSPDTQYF
>many|17|TRBV6-2/TRBV6-3|TRBJ2-7|TRBD2
TGTGCCAGCAGTTCCCTCACTAGCGGGGGGATTTCCTACGAGCAGTACTTC
CASSSLTSGGISYEQYF
>few|16|TRBV7-3|TRBJ2-7|.
TGTGCCAGCAGCTTAACTCCGGGTAAAGGGTCCTACGAGCAGTACTTC
CASSLTPGKGSYEQYF
>.|16|TRBV20-1|TRBJ1-4|.
TGCAGTGCTAAAACAGGCGTCGGGGCAACTAATGAAAAACTGTTTTTT
CSAKTGVGATNEKLFF
>.|13|TRBV10-3|TRBJ1-6|.
TGTGCCATCAGTCAAGGGATGAGATCACCCCTCCACTTT
CAISQGMRSPLHF
>.|13|TRBV6-2/TRBV6-3|TRBJ2-2|.
TGTGCCAGCACCCAGGGGACGGTCGGGGAGCTGTTTTTT
CASTQGTVGELFF
>few|14|TRBV12-3/TRBV12-4|TRBJ2-3|TRBD2
TGTGCCGGAGCGGGGGGCGGGCCCTCAGATACGCAGTATTTT
CAGAGGGPSDTQYF
>many|15|TRBV5-1|TRBJ1-1|.
TGCGCCAGCAGCTATTTCGGGGAGGTGGGCACTGAAGCTTTCTTT
CASSYFGEVGTEAFF
>.|13|TRBV7-2|TRBJ1-1|TRBD1
TGTGCCAGCATCCCAAGAGGACAGGGGATAGCTTTCTTT
CASIPRGQGIAFF
>few|15|TRBV7-2|TRBJ2-3|TRBD2
TGTGCCAGCAGCTTGATGGGTAGCGGGCCCCATACGCAGTATTTT
CASSLMGSGPHTQYF
>.|14|TRBV7-2|TRBJ2-2|.
TGTGCCAGCAGCTTAAACGGTGGAGCCGGGGAGCTGTTTTTT
CASSLNGGAGELFF
>.|15|TRBV12-5|TRBJ2-1|.
TGTGCTAGTGGTTTCCCGAGGACTCCCTACAATGAGCAGTTCTTC
CASGFPRTPYNEQFF
>few|13|TRBV7-8|TRBJ1-5|.
TGTGCCAGCAGCTTATCACAAAATCAGCCCCAGCATTTT
CASSLSQNQPQHF
>.|15|TRBV7-3|TRBJ2-3|TRBD2
TGTGCCAGCAGCTCCCAGCGGGGGCGCACAGATACGCAGTATTTT
CASSSQRGRTDTQYF
>few|15|TRBV5-1|TRBJ1-5|.
TGCGCCAGCAGCTTGGCGGGGAATAGCAATCAGCCCCAGCATTTT
CASSLAGNSNQPQHF
>.|16|TRBV9|TRBJ2-2|TRBD1
TGTGCCAGCAGCTTACGAGACAGGGTGAACACCGGGGAGCTGTTTTTT
CASSLRDRVNTGELFF